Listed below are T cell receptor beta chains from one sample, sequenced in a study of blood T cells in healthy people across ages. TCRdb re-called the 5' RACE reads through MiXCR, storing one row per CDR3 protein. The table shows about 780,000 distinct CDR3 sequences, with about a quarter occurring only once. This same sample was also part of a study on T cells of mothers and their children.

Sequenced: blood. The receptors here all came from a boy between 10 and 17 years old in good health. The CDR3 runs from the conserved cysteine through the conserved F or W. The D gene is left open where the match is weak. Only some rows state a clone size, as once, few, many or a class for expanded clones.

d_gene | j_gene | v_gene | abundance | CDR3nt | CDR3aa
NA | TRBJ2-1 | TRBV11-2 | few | TGTGCCAGCACCCGGGTGGATGAGCAGTTCTTC | CASTRVDEQFF
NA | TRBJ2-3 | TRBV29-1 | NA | TGCAGCGTTGGGATGCCAAATACGCAGTATTTT | CSVGMPNTQYF
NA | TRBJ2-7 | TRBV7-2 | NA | TGTGCCAGCAGTCCCAGGGGCCTGCAGCACGAGCAGTACTTC | CASSPRGLQHEQYF
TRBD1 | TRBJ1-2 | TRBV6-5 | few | TGTGCCGCTATGGACAGGGTTTTGAATGGCTACACCTTC | CAAMDRVLNGYTF
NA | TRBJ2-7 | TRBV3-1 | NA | TGTGCCAGCAGCCCAGACAGGCCGAGCTCCTACGAGCAGTACTTC | CASSPDRPSSYEQYF
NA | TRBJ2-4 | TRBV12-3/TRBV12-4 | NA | TGTGCCAGCACTCAGGGATCGATAGCCAAAAACATTCAGTACTTC | CASTQGSIAKNIQYF
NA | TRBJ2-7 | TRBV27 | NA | TGTGCCAGCGGCACCGGGTTCCGCCCGGATGAGCAGTACTTC | CASGTGFRPDEQYF
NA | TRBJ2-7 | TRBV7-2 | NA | TGTGCCAGCAGCTTAGAGGCGGGAAAGGGGTACGAGCAGTACTTC | CASSLEAGKGYEQYF
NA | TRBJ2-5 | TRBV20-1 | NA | TGCAGTGCTAGAGATCTTAACAGACCACAAGAGACCCAGTACTTC | CSARDLNRPQETQYF
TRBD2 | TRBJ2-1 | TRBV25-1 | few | TGTGCCAGCAGTGATTCTCGTAGCGGGCCCCACTCCTACAATGAGCAGTTCTTC | CASSDSRSGPHSYNEQFF
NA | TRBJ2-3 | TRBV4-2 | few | TGTGCCAGCAGCCAAGATGGGGGGCGGAGAGCACAGAATACGCAGTATTTT | CASSQDGGRRAQNTQYF
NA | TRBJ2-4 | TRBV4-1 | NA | TGCGCCAGCAGCCCTCTAGGAGCGGTTCAGTACTTC | CASSPLGAVQYF
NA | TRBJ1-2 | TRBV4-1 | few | TGCGCCAGCAGCCAAGCCCTACTGAGAGCTAACTATGGCTACACCTTC | CASSQALLRANYGYTF
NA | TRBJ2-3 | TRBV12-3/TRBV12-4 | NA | TGTGCCAGCAGTACTGAGGACAGCGACACAGATACGCAGTATTTT | CASSTEDSDTDTQYF
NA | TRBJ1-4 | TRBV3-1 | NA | TGTGCCAGCAGCCACTCAAGGGGAGGTGAAAAACTGTTTTTT | CASSHSRGGEKLFF
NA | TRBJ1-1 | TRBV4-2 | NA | TGTGCCAGCAGACACACAGGGAACACTGAAGCTTTCTTT | CASRHTGNTEAFF
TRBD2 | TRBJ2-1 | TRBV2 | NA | TGTGCCAGCGCTGGGACTAGCGGTTTCAATGAGCAGTTCTTC | CASAGTSGFNEQFF
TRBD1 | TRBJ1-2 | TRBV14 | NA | TGTGCCAGCAGCTCCGATTGGACAGGGGTTTATGGCTACACCTTC | CASSSDWTGVYGYTF
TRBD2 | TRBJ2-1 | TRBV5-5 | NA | TGTGCCAGCAGCTGGGGACTAGCCAGCCGGGCTGAGCAGTTCTTC | CASSWGLASRAEQFF
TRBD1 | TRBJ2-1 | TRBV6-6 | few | TGTGCCAGCATGACAGGGGACAAGCGCGGCAATGAGCAGTTCTTC | CASMTGDKRGNEQFF
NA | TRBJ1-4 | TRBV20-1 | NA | TGCAGTGCTAGAGGGGGGAGAACTGAGAAAAAACTGTTTTTT | CSARGGRTEKKLFF
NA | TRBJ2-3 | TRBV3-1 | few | TGTGCCAGCAGCCTGAGCTCCTATCCGGGAGATACGCAGTATTTT | CASSLSSYPGDTQYF
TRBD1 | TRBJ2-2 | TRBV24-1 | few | TGTGCCACCAGTGACCGGGCAGGGGGTCTCACCGGGGAGCTGTTTTTT | CATSDRAGGLTGELFF
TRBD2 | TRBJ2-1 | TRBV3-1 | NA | TGTGCCAGCAGCCCCCCTCTCCTTACTAGCGGGAGGGGGAATGAGCAGTTCTTC | CASSPPLLTSGRGNEQFF
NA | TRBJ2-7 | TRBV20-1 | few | TGCAGCGTTGAGGCGTCCTACGAGCAGTACTTC | CSVEASYEQYF
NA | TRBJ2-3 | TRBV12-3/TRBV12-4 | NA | TGTGCCAGCAGTAGGGTGAGAGCAGATACGGAATATTTT | CASSRVRADTEYF
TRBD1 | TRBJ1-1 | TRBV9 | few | TGTGCCAGCAGCGTTCTACCGGGACAGGGAATGAACACTGAAGCTTTCTTT | CASSVLPGQGMNTEAFF
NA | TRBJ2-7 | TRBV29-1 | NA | TGCAGCGCCCAGGGGAAGACTACCTACGAGCAGTACTTC | CSAQGKTTYEQYF
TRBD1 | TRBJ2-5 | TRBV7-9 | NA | TGTGCCAGCAGCACCGGACAGGGGGCAGGGAATGAGCAGCTCTTC | CASSTGQGAGNEQLF
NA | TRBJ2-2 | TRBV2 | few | TGTGCCAGCAGTGAAGAGGGACAGAACACCGGGGAGCTGTTTTTT | CASSEEGQNTGELFF
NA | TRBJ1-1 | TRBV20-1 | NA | TGCAGTGCTAGAGATCTGAGGGGGGTGAACACTGAAGCTTTCTTT | CSARDLRGVNTEAFF
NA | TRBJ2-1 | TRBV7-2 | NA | TGTGCCAGCAGCTTACCCCATGAGCAGTTCTTC | CASSLPHEQFF
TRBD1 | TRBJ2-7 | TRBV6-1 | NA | TGTGCCAGCGGATGGAGACAGGGGAGCTCCTACGAGCAGTACTTC | CASGWRQGSSYEQYF
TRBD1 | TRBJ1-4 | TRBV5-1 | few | TGCGCCAGCAGCTGGGGACAGGGAAGAGAAAAACTGTTTTTT | CASSWGQGREKLFF
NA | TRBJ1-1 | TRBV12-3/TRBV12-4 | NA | TGTGCCAGCAGTGGATCTGGGGGTGAAGCTTTCTTT | CASSGSGGEAFF
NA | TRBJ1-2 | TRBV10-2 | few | TGCGCCAGTGCCGGGACTTACTATGGCTACACCTTC | CASAGTYYGYTF
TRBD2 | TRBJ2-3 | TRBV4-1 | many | TGCGCCAGCAGCCAAGATTCCGGGACTAGAGTCACGCAGTATTTT | CASSQDSGTRVTQYF
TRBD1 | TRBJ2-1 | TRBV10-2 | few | TGCGCCAGCAGAGATGGGACAGTCTCCTACAATGAGCAGTTCTTC | CASRDGTVSYNEQFF
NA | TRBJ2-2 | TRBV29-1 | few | TGCAGCGCTGAACCACGGCTGAACACCGGGGAGCTGTTTTTT | CSAEPRLNTGELFF
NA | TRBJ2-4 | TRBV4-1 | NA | TGCGCCAGCAGCCAAGAACAGATAGGGGGTTGGGGAAACATTCAGTACTTC | CASSQEQIGGWGNIQYF
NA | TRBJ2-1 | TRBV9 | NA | TGTGCCAGCAGCTCCGCAGGTTTTGCGAATGAGCAGTTCTTC | CASSSAGFANEQFF
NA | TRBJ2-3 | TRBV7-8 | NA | TGTGCCAGCAGCTTCACTTTCAGTTTGGGCGCAGATACGCAGTATTTT | CASSFTFSLGADTQYF
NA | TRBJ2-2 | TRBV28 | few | TGTGCCAGCGGGGGCCAAGCGAACACCGGGGAGCTGTTTTTT | CASGGQANTGELFF
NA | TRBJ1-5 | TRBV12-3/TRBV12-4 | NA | TGTGCCAGCCGCCGTGATGCGGGCAATCAGCCCCAGCATTTT | CASRRDAGNQPQHF
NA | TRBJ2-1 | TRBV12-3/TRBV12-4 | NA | TGTGCCAGCAGTCCCGCCAGGGTTTATGAGCAGTTCTTC | CASSPARVYEQFF
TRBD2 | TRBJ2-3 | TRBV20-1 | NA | TGCAGTGCTAGAGGGTGGGGGGACTACCCTTTGAGAGATACGCAGTATTTT | CSARGWGDYPLRDTQYF
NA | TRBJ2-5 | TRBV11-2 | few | TGTGCCAGCAGTTCTAGACATGTCAGTGGCGGGACCCAAGAGACCCAGTACTTC | CASSSRHVSGGTQETQYF
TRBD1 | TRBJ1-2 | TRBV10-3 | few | TGTGCCATCAGTGAGTCGGACAGGGTACATGGCTACACCTTC | CAISESDRVHGYTF
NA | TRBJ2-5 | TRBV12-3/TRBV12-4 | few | TGTGCCAGCAGTCTTGAGAGGACGTCGAAGTACTTC | CASSLERTSKYF
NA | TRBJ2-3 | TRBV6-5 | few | TGTGCCAGCAGCGCAGCCCAAGATACGCAGTATTTT | CASSAAQDTQYF
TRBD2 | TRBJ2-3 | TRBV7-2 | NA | TGTGCCAGCAGCGGCATTGGGCGGGGGATGGTGGATACGCAGTATTTT | CASSGIGRGMVDTQYF